This T cell receptor (beta chain) was identified during a study of blood T cell repertoires in COVID-19. About the research overall: The cDNA or gDNA used as material had been derived from T cells, B-cell-depleted T cells, or PBMCs.

After removal of 2 bases from V and 3 bases from J, the junction contained 5 bases not matched to a gene. Per germline, CDR1 LNHDA and CDR2 SQIVND (reference sequence). This CDR3 contains 15 residues. Repertoires were generated with immunoSEQ multiplex PCR, while TCRdb's copy carries only in-frame clones and drops some. This sample yields about 180,000 clones, of which more than 75% are seen a single time; over 5% belongs to the top ten. The specimen was peripheral blood. This sequence originates from a woman in her forties or fifties with COVID-19, enrolled during active disease. The chain combines TRBV19 with TRBJ1-1; 8 bases align to TRBD1. CDR3 coding DNA: TGTGCCAGTAGTATACGAAACAGGGGGGACACTGAAGCTTTCTTT. Protein sequence: CASSIRNRGDTEAFF.